Following are 26 T cell receptor beta chains from one sample sequenced in a study of T cells in Graves' hyperthyroidism and ophthalmopathy. Amplification of TCR beta CDR3 regions used RNA as the template. The HTBI primer set was used in a first-round RT-PCR of the TCR CDR3. A single record per CDR3 protein comes from TCRdb applying MiXCR to the multiplex PCR reads. The table has approximately 380,000 distinct CDR3 sequences, about a fifth seen once. Sequenced input: blood. The source is a man in his late teens or twenties with Graves' ophthalmopathy.

There are many counts of this clonotype. This rearrangement joins TRBV6-1 to TRBJ2-7; 7 bases are shared with TRBD1. V was pared by 4 bases and J by 0 bases, with 9 bases of the junction left unmatched. Germline values: CDR1 MNHNS, CDR2 SASEGT. This CDR3 contains 16 residues. CDR3 bases: TGTGCCAGCAGTGTCGGACAGGTGAGGGCCTCCTACGAGCAGTACTTC. Amino acid sequence: CASSVGQVRASYEQYF.

This clonotype was detected ten times or more. The rearrangement links TRBV27 to TRBJ2-7; possible D gene TRBD1, 5 bases. With 3 bases removed from V and 0 bases from J, the gap between germline ends came to 24 bases. CDR1 is MNHEY, CDR2 SMNVEV, per germline (reference sequence). The CDR3 is made up of 19 amino acids. This chain's CDR3 is CASSFHTPQWGLLSYEQYF. CDR3 DNA sequence: TGTGCCAGCAGTTTCCATACCCCCCAATGGGGCCTACTCTCCTACGAGCAGTACTTC.

This clonotype was found many times. The rearrangement links TRBV18 to TRBJ2-3; D is perhaps TRBD2 (6 bases). Per the germline V gene, CDR1 is KGHSH and CDR2 is LQKENI. V shed 4 bases and J shed 0 bases, with 11 bases lying between them. CDR3 length: 15 residues. DNA of the CDR3: TGTGCCAGCTCACTTGGGGGGATTAGCACAGATACGCAGTATTTT. This gives the protein CASSLGGISTDTQYF.

This clonotype was counted ten times or more. The V and J genes are TRBV9 and TRBJ1-1; 11 nucleotides align to TRBD1. Germline-derived CDR1 and CDR2 are SGDLS and YYNGEE. The CDR3 has 16 residues. J was trimmed by 11 bases and V by 0 bases; bases with no gene match: 12. The CDR3 region has the DNA TGTGCCAGCAGCGTAGACAGTATGGGACAGGGGGAGAGGGCTTTCTTT. Translated, it gives CASSVDSMGQGERAFF. Together with reference TRBV9 and TRBJ1-1, the CDR3 gives the full variable domain: DSGVTQTPKHLITATGQRVTLRCSPRSGDLSVYWYQQSLDQGLQFLIQYYNGEERAKGNILERFSAQQFPDLHSELNLSSLELGDSALYFCASSVDSMGQGERAFFGQGTRLTVV.

This clonotype appeared many times. The chain joins TRBV2 to TRBJ1-5; D possibly corresponds to TRBD1 (6 bases). Trimming took off 6 bases at V and 5 bases at J, with 14 bases between the two ends. This CDR3 is 14 amino acids long. Germline V gene data show CDR1 as SNHLY and CDR2 as FYNNEI. This CDR3 is CASRDKTGYQPQHF. The CDR3 DNA reads TGTGCCAGCAGAGATAAGACAGGATATCAGCCCCAGCATTTT.

This clonotype was counted at least ten times. The CDR3 region has the DNA TGCAGTGCCTTCACCCCGGGGGCGGGCAATCAGCCCCAGCATTTT. Translation: CSAFTPGAGNQPQHF. The genes are TRBV20-1 and TRBJ1-5, with a possible D match to TRBD1 (6 bases). Germline values: CDR1 DFQATT, CDR2 SNEGSKA (reference sequence). The length of the CDR3 is 15 residues. V was cut by 6 bases and J by 2 bases, with 17 bases left in between.

This clonotype occurred a few times. This chain joins TRBV20-1 and TRBJ2-1; a possible D gene is TRBD2 (5 bases). CDR1 is DFQATT and CDR2 is SNEGSKA in the germline V gene (reference sequence). Trimming removed 5 bases from V and 0 bases from J, with 11 bases in between. The CDR3 is made up of 14 amino acids. The CDR3 coding sequence is TGCAGTGCTTCTCGGGGAGCCTCCTACAATGAGCAGTTCTTC. Residues: CSASRGASYNEQFF.

This clonotype has ten or more counts. The gene calls are TRBV12-3 or TRBV12-4 and TRBJ2-7; 10 bases are a match to TRBD1. This CDR3 contains 14 residues. V lost 7 bases and J lost 5; bases outside the gene matches: 8. The CDR3 loop is CASTPGQGLHEQYF. DNA of the CDR3: TGTGCCAGCACACCGGGACAGGGGTTACACGAGCAGTACTTC.

The chain uses TRBV20-1 and TRBJ2-7; D might be TRBD2 (6 bases). This CDR3 is 13 amino acids long. Trimming took off 6 bases at V and 3 bases at J, with 15 bases between the two ends. CDR1 DFQATT and CDR2 SNEGSKA come from the germline V gene (reference sequence). DNA of the CDR3: TGCAGTGCGACCCGGAGGGCGGTCTACGAGCAGTACTTC. Protein product: CSATRRAVYEQYF.

This clonotype was counted at least ten times. J is TRBJ2-7 and V is TRBV7-9; D possibly corresponds to TRBD2 (6 bases). The CDR3 is made up of 15 amino acids. Germline V CDR1 and CDR2: SEHNR, FQNEAQ (reference sequence). Trimming cost V 3 bases and J 0 bases, with 12 bases left between them. The chain's CDR3 is CASSFRDSRSYEQYF. The CDR3 DNA reads TGTGCCAGCAGCTTCCGGGACTCCCGCTCCTACGAGCAGTACTTC.

This clonotype was seen ten or more times. This chain's CDR3 is CASSEEAVNTGELFF. The CDR3 nucleotides are TGTGCCAGCAGTGAAGAAGCGGTGAACACCGGGGAGCTGTTTTTT. The chain joins TRBV2 to TRBJ2-2, with D maybe TRBD2 (5 bases). Germline-derived CDR1 and CDR2 are SNHLY and FYNNEI. The CDR3 totals 15 residues. With 1 base removed from V and 1 base from J, the gap between germline ends came to 7 bases.

At least ten counts were recorded for this clonotype. V gene TRBV20-1 combines with J gene TRBJ1-4, with D unresolved. The CDR3 runs 11 residues. CDR1 is DFQATT, CDR2 SNEGSKA, per germline (reference sequence). Trimming left V 2 bases short and J 8 bases short, with 6 bases between. Here the CDR3 DNA reads TGCAGTGCTAGAACGGAAGAAAAACTGTTTTTT. Translating gives CSARTEEKLFF.

The chain joins TRBV27 to TRBJ2-2; 9 positions agree with TRBD2. V shed 3 bases and J 2 bases; nucleotides not matched to a gene: 10. The germline CDR1 and CDR2 sequences are MNHEY and SMNVEV (reference sequence). The CDR3 is 18 amino acids. CDR3 in amino acids: CASSLGGSGGGNTGELFF. DNA of the CDR3: TGTGCCAGCAGTTTGGGGGGTAGCGGGGGCGGTAACACCGGGGAGCTGTTTTTT.

CDR3 in DNA: TGTGCCAGCAGACTATCCACAGGGGGCGTCAATGAGCAGTTCTTC. The encoded protein is CASRLSTGGVNEQFF. This sequence joins TRBV27 and TRBJ2-1, with 9 bases matching TRBD1. The V gene's germline CDR1 is MNHEY and CDR2 SMNVEV (reference sequence). With V trimmed by 6 bases and J by 6 bases, 9 bases remained unmatched. This CDR3 contains 15 residues.

This clonotype was counted a few times. This chain joins TRBV24-1 and TRBJ1-4, with D possibly matching TRBD1 (5 bases). This CDR3 is built from 13 residues. The V gene lost 0 bases and the J gene lost 8 bases, with 6 bases spanning the gap. Germline V CDR1 and CDR2: KGHDR, SFDVKD. This CDR3 reads CATSDLKGEKLFF. In nucleotides, the CDR3 is TGTGCCACCAGTGATTTGAAGGGGGAAAAACTGTTTTTT.

This clonotype was detected a few times. This rearrangement joins TRBV6-1 to TRBJ2-5; D unclear. V lost 6 bases and J 3 bases, leaving 11 bases between the germline ends. The CDR3 is made up of 13 amino acids. The germline V gene encodes CDR1 MNHNS and CDR2 SASEGT. CDR3 sequence reads: CASSPLREETQYF. The CDR3, as DNA: TGTGCCAGCAGCCCACTACGGGAAGAGACCCAGTACTTC.

This clonotype was found a few times. This chain joins TRBV25-1 and TRBJ1-1; maybe TRBD1 (5 bases). The germline V gene encodes CDR1 MGHDK and CDR2 SYGVNS. Trimming stripped 5 bases from V and 3 bases from J, with 16 bases between. The CDR3 spans 15 residues. The DNA for the CDR3 is TGTGCCAGCAGTCCCGGAGGGGTGGGGCACACTGAAGCTTTCTTT. Its translation: CASSPGGVGHTEAFF.

This clonotype was observed once. The chain combines TRBV10-3 with TRBJ2-3; 10 bases are shared with TRBD1. The CDR3 consists of 15 residues. CDR1 ENHRY and CDR2 SYGVKD come from the germline V gene. V trimming: 6 bases; J trimming: 1 base; junction bases outside the gene matches: 4. The CDR3 bases are TGTGCCATCAGAGACAGGGGGCTGGGCACAGATACGCAGTATTTT. This translates into CAIRDRGLGTDTQYF.

Points on this clonotype: A much larger clone lies a single base off, so this may be a read error. The DNA is left out, because the CDR3 cannot be placed on it with certainty; the CDR3 is given as TCRdb lists it. The chain links TRBV2 to TRBJ1-1; whether TRBD1, the table's D call, matches the DNA was not checked. From germline, CDR1 is SNHLY and CDR2 FYNNEI. The CDR3 is 13 residues long, ends included. CDR3 sequence reads: CASILGRGLEAFF.

A word on this clonotype: A read error may explain this, as a much larger clone is one base away. J is TRBJ1-3 and V is TRBV3-1; D is ambiguous. Germline assignment: CDR1 LGHDT and CDR2 YNNKEL (reference sequence). Trimming removed 1 base from V and 2 bases from J, with 6 bases in between. The CDR3 contains 14 residues. CDR3 sequence: CASSQGFPGNTIYF. In DNA form, the CDR3 reads TGTGCCAGCAGCCAAGGGTTCCCTGGAAACACCATATATTTT.

There are a few counts of this clonotype. The chain couples TRBV6-1 to TRBJ1-5; D gene uncertain. Germline values: CDR1 MNHNS, CDR2 SASEGT. The CDR3 loop spans 17 amino acids. V shed 6 bases and J shed 0 bases, with 18 bases lying between them. In DNA form, the CDR3 reads TGTGCCAGCAGAGACAAGACTACCACCGATAGCAATCAGCCCCAGCATTTT. It is translated as CASRDKTTTDSNQPQHF.

The V gene is TRBV7-8, the J gene TRBJ2-3; 9 bases fit TRBD2. This CDR3 has 16 residues. Germline V gene sequence: CDR1 SGHVS, CDR2 FQNEAQ. The V and J ends lost 5 bases and 6 bases, in that order; junction bases with no gene match: 12. The CDR3 loop is CASSIQTSGVQDTQYF. CDR3 bases: TGTGCCAGCAGCATACAGACTAGCGGTGTACAGGATACGCAGTATTTT.

This rearrangement joins TRBV24-1 to TRBJ2-2; D unresolved. Germline loops: CDR1 KGHDR, CDR2 SFDVKD. V lost 5 bases and J lost 6, with 6 bases in between. The CDR3 length is 12 residues. CDR3 loop: CATSVEPGELFF. The DNA of the CDR3 is TGTGCCACCAGTGTCGAGCCCGGGGAGCTGTTTTTT.

This clonotype was detected ten times or more. The chain couples TRBV12-3 or TRBV12-4 to TRBJ2-1, with D uncertain. The CDR3 covers 12 residues. V was shortened by 4 bases and J by 3 bases, with 4 bases between the two germline ends. The CDR3 coding sequence is TGTGCCAGCAGTTGGGGCTACAATGAGCAGTTCTTC. This encodes CASSWGYNEQFF.

CDR3 nucleotides: TGTGCCACCAGCGGCAGGGCCTCCGGCAATCAGCCCCAGCATTTT. Amino acid sequence: CATSGRASGNQPQHF. This sequence joins TRBV15 and TRBJ1-5; weak D call: TRBD1 (5 bases). The V gene's germline CDR1 is LNHNV and CDR2 YYDKDF (reference sequence). This CDR3 has 15 residues. Trimming took off 5 bases at V and 2 bases at J, with 13 bases between the two ends.

This clonotype came up a few times. This sequence may be a read error, since a much larger clone differs from it by one base. The rearrangement joins TRBV20-1 to TRBJ1-1, with 8 bases lining up with TRBD1. Germline values: CDR1 DFQATT, CDR2 SNEGSKA (reference sequence). Trimming cost V 5 bases and J 1 base; bases outside gene matches: 6. This CDR3 spans 14 amino acids. DNA for the CDR3: TGCAGTGCTCCCCGGACAGGGAGGAACACTGAAGCTTTCTTT. The encoded protein is CSAPRTGRNTEAFF.